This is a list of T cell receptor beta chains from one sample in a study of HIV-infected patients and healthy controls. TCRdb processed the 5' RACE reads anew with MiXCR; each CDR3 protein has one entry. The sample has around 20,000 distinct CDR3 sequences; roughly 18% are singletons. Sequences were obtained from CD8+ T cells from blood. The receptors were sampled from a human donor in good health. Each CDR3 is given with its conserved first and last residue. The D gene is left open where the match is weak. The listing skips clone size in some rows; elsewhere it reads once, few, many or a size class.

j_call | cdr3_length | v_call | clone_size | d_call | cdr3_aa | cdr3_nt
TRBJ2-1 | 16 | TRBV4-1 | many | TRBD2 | CASSQIAGGAGNEQFF | TGCGCCAGCAGCCAAATAGCGGGAGGGGCCGGCAATGAGCAGTTCTTC
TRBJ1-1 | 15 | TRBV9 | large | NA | CASSVVSGGNTEAFF | TGTGCCAGCAGCGTAGTATCAGGTGGAAACACTGAAGCTTTCTTT
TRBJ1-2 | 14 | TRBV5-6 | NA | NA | CASTKQSYYYGYTF | TGTGCCAGCACCAAGCAAAGTTACTACTATGGCTACACCTTC
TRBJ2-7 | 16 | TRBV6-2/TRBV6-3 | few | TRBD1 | CASSLPDGTGVYEQYF | TGTGCCAGCAGCCTCCCCGACGGGACAGGGGTTTACGAGCAGTACTTC
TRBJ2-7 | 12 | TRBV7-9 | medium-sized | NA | CASSFAGGEQYF | TGTGCCAGCAGCTTTGCGGGCGGCGAGCAGTACTTC
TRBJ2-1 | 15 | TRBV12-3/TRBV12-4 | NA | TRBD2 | CASSTSGRSYNEQFF | TGTGCCAGCAGTACCAGCGGGAGGTCCTACAATGAGCAGTTCTTC
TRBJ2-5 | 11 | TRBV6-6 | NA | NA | CASGGAKTQYF | TGTGCCAGCGGGGGGGCTAAGACCCAGTACTTC
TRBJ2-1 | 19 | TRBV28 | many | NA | CASSLRVAVPLGSYNEQFF | TGTGCCAGCAGTTTAAGGGTAGCGGTCCCCCTGGGGTCCTACAATGAGCAGTTCTTC
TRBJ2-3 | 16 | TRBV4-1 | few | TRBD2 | CASSHQLAEGTDTQYF | TGCGCCAGCAGCCACCAACTAGCGGAGGGTACAGATACGCAGTATTTT
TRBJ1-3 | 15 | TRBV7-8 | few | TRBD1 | CASRPGTGTGNTIYF | TGTGCCAGCCGTCCCGGGACAGGGACTGGAAACACCATATATTTT
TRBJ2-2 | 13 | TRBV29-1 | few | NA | CSVPGHVTGELFF | TGCAGCGTTCCGGGACATGTCACCGGGGAGCTGTTTTTT
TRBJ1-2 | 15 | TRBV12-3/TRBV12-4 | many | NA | CASSHKLGHDYGYTF | TGTGCCAGCAGTCATAAGCTGGGACACGACTATGGCTACACCTTC
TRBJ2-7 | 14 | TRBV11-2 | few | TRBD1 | CASSLDKTGDEQYF | TGTGCCAGCAGCTTAGACAAGACAGGGGACGAGCAGTACTTC
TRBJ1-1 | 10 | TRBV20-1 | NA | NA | CSVYLGEAFF | TGCAGCGTGTATCTGGGTGAAGCTTTCTTT
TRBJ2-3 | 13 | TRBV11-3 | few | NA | CASSQESTDTQYF | TGTGCCAGCAGCCAGGAGAGCACAGATACGCAGTATTTT
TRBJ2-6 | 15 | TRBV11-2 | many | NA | CASSLNPSGANVLTF | TGTGCCAGCAGCTTAAACCCCTCTGGGGCCAACGTCCTGACTTTC
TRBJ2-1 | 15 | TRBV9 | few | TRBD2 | CASATGLVPYNEQFF | TGTGCCAGTGCGACGGGACTAGTCCCGTACAATGAGCAGTTCTTC
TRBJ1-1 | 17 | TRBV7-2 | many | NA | CASSLGSAILTGTEAFF | TGTGCCAGCAGCTTAGGTTCTGCCATCCTAACGGGCACTGAAGCTTTCTTT
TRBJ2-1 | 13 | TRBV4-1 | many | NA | CASSQGTYNEQFF | TGCGCCAGCAGCCAAGGGACCTACAATGAGCAGTTCTTC
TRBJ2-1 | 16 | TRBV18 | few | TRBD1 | CASSPRDSPWAGEQFF | TGTGCCAGCTCCCCCAGGGACAGCCCATGGGCAGGTGAGCAGTTCTTC
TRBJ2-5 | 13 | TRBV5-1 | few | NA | CASSRDSEETQYF | TGCGCCAGCAGCCGAGACAGTGAAGAGACCCAGTACTTC
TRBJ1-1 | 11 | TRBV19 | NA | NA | CATEGQNEAFF | TGTGCCACCGAGGGGCAGAATGAAGCTTTCTTT
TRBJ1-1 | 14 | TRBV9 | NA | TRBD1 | CASSPWDSKTEAFF | TGTGCCAGCAGCCCATGGGACAGTAAAACTGAAGCTTTCTTT
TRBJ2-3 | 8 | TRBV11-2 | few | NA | CASPSGYF | TGTGCCAGCCCGTCGGGGTATTTT
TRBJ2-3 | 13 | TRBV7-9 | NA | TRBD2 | CAARAGGPDTQYF | TGTGCCGCCCGCGCGGGAGGGCCAGATACGCAGTATTTT
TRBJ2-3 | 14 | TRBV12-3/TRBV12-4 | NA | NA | CASSSDGGTDTQYF | TGTGCCAGCAGTTCGGACGGAGGCACAGATACGCAGTATTTT
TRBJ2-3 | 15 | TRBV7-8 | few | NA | CASSPGAPSTDTQYF | TGTGCCAGCAGCCCCGGCGCCCCTAGCACAGATACGCAGTATTTT
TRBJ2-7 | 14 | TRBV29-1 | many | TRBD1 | CSVETGGWSYEQYF | TGCAGCGTAGAGACAGGGGGTTGGTCCTACGAGCAGTACTTC
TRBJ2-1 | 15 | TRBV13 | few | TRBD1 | CASSPGTGGSYEQFF | TGTGCCAGCAGTCCCGGGACAGGGGGTTCCTATGAGCAGTTCTTC
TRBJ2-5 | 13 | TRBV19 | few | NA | CASRVAGAETQYF | TGTGCCAGTAGAGTAGCAGGGGCCGAGACCCAGTACTTC
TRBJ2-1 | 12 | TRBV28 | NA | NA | CASSFWGNEQFF | TGTGCCAGCAGTTTCTGGGGCAATGAGCAGTTCTTC
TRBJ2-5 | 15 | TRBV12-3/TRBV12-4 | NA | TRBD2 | CASKGLAGVRETQYF | TGTGCCAGCAAAGGACTAGCGGGAGTGCGGGAGACCCAGTACTTC
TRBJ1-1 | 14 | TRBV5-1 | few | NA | CASSLVHPNTEAFF | TGCGCCAGCAGCTTAGTACACCCGAACACTGAAGCTTTCTTT
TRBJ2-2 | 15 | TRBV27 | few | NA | CASSLGRGGGGELFF | TGTGCCAGCAGTTTAGGTCGGGGTGGCGGCGGGGAGCTGTTTTTT
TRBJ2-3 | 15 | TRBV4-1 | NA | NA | CASSQGVVVTDTQYF | TGCGCCAGCAGCCAAGGGGTCGTTGTCACAGATACGCAGTATTTT
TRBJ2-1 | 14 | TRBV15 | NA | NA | CATSPHGPNNEQFF | TGTGCCACCAGCCCCCACGGGCCAAACAATGAGCAGTTCTTC
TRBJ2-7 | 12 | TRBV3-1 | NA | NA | CASSQVGYEQYF | TGTGCCAGCAGCCAAGTTGGTTACGAGCAGTACTTC
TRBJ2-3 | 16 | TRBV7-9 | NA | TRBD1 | CASSTTRTGLVDTQYF | TGTGCCAGCAGCACTACTCGGACAGGGTTGGTAGATACGCAGTATTTT
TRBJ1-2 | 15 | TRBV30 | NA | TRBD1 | CAWSLQGQGNYGYTF | TGTGCCTGGAGTCTCCAGGGACAGGGAAACTATGGCTACACCTTC
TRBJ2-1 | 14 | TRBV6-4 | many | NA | CASSAAASVNEQFF | TGTGCCAGCAGTGCCGCGGCTAGCGTCAATGAGCAGTTCTTC
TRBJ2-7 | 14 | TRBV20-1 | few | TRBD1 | CSARDRVWSYEQYF | TGCAGTGCTCGAGACAGGGTTTGGTCCTACGAGCAGTACTTC
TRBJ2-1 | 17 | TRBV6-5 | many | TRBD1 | CASSYWTGLSSYNEQFF | TGTGCCAGCAGTTACTGGACAGGTTTATCTTCCTACAATGAGCAGTTCTTC
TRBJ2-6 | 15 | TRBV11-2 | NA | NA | CASSLRSSGANVLTF | TGTGCCAGCAGCTTACGTTCCTCTGGGGCCAACGTCCTGACTTTC
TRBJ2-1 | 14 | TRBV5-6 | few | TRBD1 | CASSGTGPYNEQFF | TGTGCCAGCAGCGGGACAGGGCCCTACAATGAGCAGTTCTTC
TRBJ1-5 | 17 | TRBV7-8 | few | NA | CASSLVSQGFSNQPQHF | TGTGCCAGCAGCCTCGTTTCTCAGGGATTCAGCAATCAGCCCCAGCATTTT
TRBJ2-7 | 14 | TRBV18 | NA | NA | CASSVGVGSYEQYF | TGTGCCAGCTCAGTGGGGGTAGGCTCCTACGAGCAGTACTTC
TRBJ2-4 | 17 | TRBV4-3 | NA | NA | CASSQDRSSLAKNIQYF | TGCGCCAGCAGCCAAGACAGGTCGAGTCTAGCCAAAAACATTCAGTACTTC
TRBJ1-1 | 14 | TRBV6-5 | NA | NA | CASSYSMGNTEAFF | TGTGCCAGCAGTTACTCTATGGGGAACACTGAAGCTTTCTTT
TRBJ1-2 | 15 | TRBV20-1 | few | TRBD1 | CSARDGQGAGYGYTF | TGCAGTGCTAGAGATGGACAGGGGGCTGGCTATGGCTACACCTTC
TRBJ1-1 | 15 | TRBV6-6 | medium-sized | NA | CASRRTGTQQAEAFF | TGTGCCAGCAGGCGCACAGGGACACAGCAAGCTGAAGCTTTCTTT
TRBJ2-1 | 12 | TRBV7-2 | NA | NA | CASGDSFFEQFF | TGTGCCAGCGGGGACTCGTTCTTTGAGCAGTTCTTC
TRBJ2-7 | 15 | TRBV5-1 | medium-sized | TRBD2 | CASSLFGGSNDEQYF | TGCGCCAGCAGCTTGTTCGGCGGGAGTAACGACGAGCAGTACTTC
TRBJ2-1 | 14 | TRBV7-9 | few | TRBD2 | CASRIGLGHNEQFF | TGTGCCAGCAGGATCGGACTAGGGCACAATGAGCAGTTCTTC